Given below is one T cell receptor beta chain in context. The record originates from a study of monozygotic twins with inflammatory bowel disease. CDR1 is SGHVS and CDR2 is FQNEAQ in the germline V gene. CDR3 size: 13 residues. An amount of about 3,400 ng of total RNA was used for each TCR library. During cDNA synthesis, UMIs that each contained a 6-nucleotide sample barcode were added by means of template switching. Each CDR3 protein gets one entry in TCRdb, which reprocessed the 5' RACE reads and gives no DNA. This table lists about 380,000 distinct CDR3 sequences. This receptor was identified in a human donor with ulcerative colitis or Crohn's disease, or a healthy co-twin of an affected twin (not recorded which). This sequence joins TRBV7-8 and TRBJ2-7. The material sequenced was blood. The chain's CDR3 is CASRYRSSYEQYF.